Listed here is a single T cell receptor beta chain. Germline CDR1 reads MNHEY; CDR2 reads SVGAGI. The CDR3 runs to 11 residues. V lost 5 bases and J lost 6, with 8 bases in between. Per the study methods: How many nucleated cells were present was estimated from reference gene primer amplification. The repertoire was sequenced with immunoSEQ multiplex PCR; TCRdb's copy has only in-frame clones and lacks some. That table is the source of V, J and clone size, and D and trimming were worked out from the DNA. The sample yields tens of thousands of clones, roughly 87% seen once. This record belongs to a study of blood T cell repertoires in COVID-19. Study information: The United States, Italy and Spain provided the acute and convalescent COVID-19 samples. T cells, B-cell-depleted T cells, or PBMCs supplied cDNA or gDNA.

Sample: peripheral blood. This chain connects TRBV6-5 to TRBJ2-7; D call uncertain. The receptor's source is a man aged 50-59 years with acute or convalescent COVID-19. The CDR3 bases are TGTGCCAGCAGTCCCCGGTTCGAGCAGTACTTC. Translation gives CASSPRFEQYF.